The source of this TCR beta chain is a study of identical twins. Germline V gene data show CDR1 as DFQATT and CDR2 as SNEGSKA (reference sequence). This CDR3 contains 13 residues. The germline V and J ends were trimmed by 1 base and 3 bases, with 10 bases remaining between them. This clonotype was recorded a few times. Its antigen remains unknown. Template switching, a step in the protocol, added a universal primer site, and cDNA carried unique molecular identifiers. Each CDR3 protein gets one entry after TCRdb re-called the 5' RACE reads with MiXCR. The repertoire has 200,000 to 250,000 distinct CDR3 sequences, under 10% of them found once; the top ten carry less than 2%. Whole-study findings and limits: These conclusions were based on statistical analysis (cross-sectional, not following the same donors).

These sequences were also reported in another study, on yellow fever vaccine responses in identical twins.

The sample taken for sequencing was memory (CD45RO+) T cells sorted from blood. The V gene is TRBV20-1, the J gene TRBJ2-7; the D gene could be TRBD1 or TRBD2 (6 bases each). This receptor was taken from a woman between 18 and 29 years old in good health. DNA for the CDR3: TGCAGTGCTAGAGGGGGGGCGTTCTACGAGCAGTACTTC. Amino acids: CSARGGAFYEQYF.